Below, 23 T cell receptor beta chains from the same sample are listed, as sequenced in a study of blood T cells in healthy people across ages. The second PCR ran roughly 7 to 12 cycles with a sample-barcoded 5' primer and J-beta primers. TCRdb called the 5' RACE reads again in MiXCR, with one record for every CDR3 protein. The sample gives roughly 790,000 distinct CDR3 sequences, roughly 43% of which show up once; around a fifth is in the top ten. Sequenced: blood. The receptors were sampled from a woman in her fifties or sixties in good health.

Only a few counts were recorded for this clonotype. The genes are TRBV9 and TRBJ2-3; D gene ambiguous. Between the trimmed V and J ends, which lost 0 bases and 4 bases, there was a span of 9 bases. The CDR3 sequence is 14 residues long. The V gene's germline CDR1 is SGDLS and CDR2 YYNGEE. The CDR3 is CASSVVSESDTQYF. CDR3 DNA: TGTGCCAGCAGCGTAGTGTCTGAGTCAGATACGCAGTATTTT.

The chain uses TRBV14 and TRBJ1-2; D ambiguous. The CDR3 consists of 13 residues. V was clipped by 5 bases and J by 4 bases, with 11 bases between them. Germline V gives CDR1 SGHDN, CDR2 FVKESK. Here the CDR3 reads CASSIEPGYGYTF. CDR3 nucleotide sequence: TGTGCCAGCAGCATCGAACCCGGCTATGGCTACACCTTC.

The chain has TRBV2 and TRBJ2-1, with 9 bases fitting TRBD2. Germline V gene lookup returns CDR1 SNHLY and CDR2 FYNNEI. The CDR3 extends over 13 amino acids. V dropped 8 bases and J dropped 8; count of bases not matched to a gene: 7. The CDR3 is CASGLASGDEQFF. Here the CDR3 DNA reads TGTGCCAGCGGACTAGCGAGCGGTGATGAGCAGTTCTTC. The full variable domain, completed using reference TRBV2 and TRBJ2-1, is EPEVTQTPSHQVTQMGQEVILRCVPISNHLYFYWYRQILGQKVEFLVSFYNNEISEKSEIFDDQFSVERPDGSNFTLKIRSTKLEDSAMYFCASGLASGDEQFFGPGTRLTVL.

V usage is TRBV4-2 and J usage is TRBJ2-2; D tentatively reads TRBD1 or TRBD2 (6 bases each). Germline CDR1 is LGHNA and CDR2 is YNFKEQ. The CDR3 spans 16 residues. The ends were cut back, 2 bases at V and 0 bases at J, with 10 bases in the middle. The CDR3 DNA reads TGTGCCAGCAGCCAATTGAGGGGGGCGAACACCGGGGAGCTGTTTTTT. This gives the protein CASSQLRGANTGELFF.

The chain employs TRBV14 and TRBJ1-1; the D gene is possibly TRBD1 (5 bases). Per germline, CDR1 SGHDN and CDR2 FVKESK. CDR3 length: 15 residues. V was clipped by 2 bases and J by 0 bases, with 10 bases between them. CDR3 DNA: TGTGCCAGCAGCCAACCGACAGCCATGAACACTGAAGCTTTCTTT. This translates into CASSQPTAMNTEAFF.

As for this clonotype: The junction shows a germline mismatch at one end, possibly a read error. V gene TRBV7-2 combines with J gene TRBJ1-1; D might be TRBD1 (6 bases). Germline V lookup: CDR1 SGHTA, CDR2 FQGNSA. The CDR3 consists of 13 residues. CDR3: CASSLGQNTGAFF. As DNA, the CDR3 is TGTGCCAGCAGCCTTGGACAGAACACTGGAGCTTTCTTT.

This clonotype has only a few counts. The chain recombines TRBV6-6 with TRBJ2-3; D gene uncertain. The CDR3 loop spans 15 amino acids. From germline, CDR1 is MNHNY and CDR2 SVGAGI (reference sequence). V lost 1 base to trimming and J lost 6 bases, with 14 bases between them. The CDR3, as DNA: TGTGCCAGCAGTTACTTTCAGGACGGTCAGGATACGCAGTATTTT. Amino acid sequence: CASSYFQDGQDTQYF.

This clonotype came up many times. A read error may explain this, as a much larger clone is one base away. The chain combines TRBV20-1 with TRBJ2-3; 8 bases fit TRBD2. The germline V gene encodes CDR1 DFQATT and CDR2 SNEGSKA (reference sequence). The CDR3 spans 14 residues. Trimming removed 4 bases from V and 2 bases from J; junction bases left unmatched: 5. Written as DNA, the CDR3 is TGCAGTGCTATCGCCGGGGGGGACACAGATACGCAGTATTTT. This encodes CSAIAGGDTDTQYF.

The chain links TRBV5-1 to TRBJ2-3, with D perhaps matching TRBD2 (5 bases). This CDR3 region has 15 residues. Between the trimmed V and J ends, which lost 4 bases and 2 bases, there was a span of 14 bases. Per the germline V gene, CDR1 is SGHRS and CDR2 is YFSETQ. The CDR3 DNA sequence: TGCGCCAGCAGCCCATCTAGCTCTCTCACAGATACGCAGTATTTT. The encoded protein is CASSPSSSLTDTQYF.

This chain joins TRBV7-2 and TRBJ1-2, with D perhaps TRBD1 (6 bases). V was cut by 7 bases and J by 4 bases, with 25 bases left in between. Germline CDR1 reads SGHTA; CDR2 reads FQGNSA. This CDR3 has 17 amino acids. CDR3 nucleotide sequence: TGTGCCAGCACCATTCCCCCGGCACAGGGTCGGGGCTATGGCTACACCTTC. It translates to CASTIPPAQGRGYGYTF.

This sequence joins TRBV3-1 and TRBJ2-5; TRBD2 matches 8 bases. V was pared by 1 base and J by 5 bases, with 3 bases of the junction left unmatched. Germline V gene data show CDR1 as LGHDT and CDR2 as YNNKEL (reference sequence). The CDR3 runs to 14 residues. As DNA, the CDR3 is TGTGCCAGCAGCCAAGCGGGGGGGCACGAGACCCAGTACTTC. It yields the protein CASSQAGGHETQYF.

This clonotype was observed a single time. The V call is TRBV29-1, the J call TRBJ2-1, with D perhaps matching TRBD1 (6 bases). The CDR3 totals 16 residues. Germline assignment: CDR1 SQVTM and CDR2 ANQGSEA. The V gene lost 1 base and the J gene lost 6 bases, with 19 bases spanning the gap. CDR3 DNA sequence: TGCAGCGTTGAAGGGATCGGACAGTATCAAACCAATGAGCAGTTCTTC. Translation gives CSVEGIGQYQTNEQFF.

This clonotype was seen ten or more times. This rearrangement joins TRBV27 to TRBJ2-7, with no clear D. The germline V and J ends were trimmed by 3 bases and 2 bases, with 8 bases remaining between them. Germline values: CDR1 MNHEY, CDR2 SMNVEV (reference sequence). The CDR3 runs 13 residues. The CDR3 region is CASSLGFPYEQYF. CDR3 bases: TGTGCCAGCAGTTTGGGATTTCCCTACGAGCAGTACTTC.

This clonotype has ten or more counts. The CDR3 DNA is TGTGCCAGCAGTTTAGGGGACAGCCGTGAGCAGTACTTC. Its protein is CASSLGDSREQYF. The genes are TRBV27 and TRBJ2-7; the match to TRBD1 covers 7 bases. The germline V gene has CDR1 MNHEY and CDR2 SMNVEV (reference sequence). The trim removed 2 bases at V and 7 bases at J, leaving 5 bases unmatched. The CDR3 is 13 residues long.

In this sample, this clonotype turned up once. The CDR3 nucleotides read TGTGCCAGCAGTTTATCCAACGAAAGATATGGCTACACCTTC. Its protein is CASSLSNERYGYTF. V usage is TRBV28 and J usage is TRBJ1-2, with D hard to call. Germline lookup yields CDR1 MDHEN and CDR2 SYDVKM. The CDR3 extends over 14 amino acids. V was trimmed by 1 base and J by 5 bases, leaving 11 bases between them.

The chain links TRBV3-1 to TRBJ2-7, with 8 bases aligning to TRBD1. The V gene's germline CDR1 is LGHDT and CDR2 YNNKEL (reference sequence). The CDR3 covers 14 residues. The J segment lost 7 bases and the V segment lost 5 bases, leaving 10 bases of the junction unmatched. CDR3 in amino acids: CASSKGQVSTEQYF. The CDR3 DNA sequence: TGTGCCAGCAGCAAGGGACAGGTTTCTACGGAGCAGTACTTC.

A few counts support this clonotype. This sequence joins TRBV19 and TRBJ2-3; the D is unclear. This CDR3 is 15 amino acids long. CDR1 and CDR2 (germline): LNHDA, SQIVND (reference sequence). V lost 4 bases and J 1 base, leaving 12 bases between the germline ends. The CDR3 nucleotides read TGTGCCAGTAGTACCCAAGGTGGGGGCACAGATACGCAGTATTTT. This encodes CASSTQGGGTDTQYF.

This chain uses TRBV6-1 with TRBJ2-1, with 11 nucleotides matching TRBD1. After removal of 6 bases from V and 7 bases from J, the junction contained 8 bases not matched to a gene. The CDR3 totals 15 residues. Germline CDR1 MNHNS, CDR2 SASEGT. In nucleotides, the CDR3 is TGTGCCAGCAGGCCCGGGACAGGGGGTGGGAATGAGCAGTTCTTC. It yields the protein CASRPGTGGGNEQFF.

The chain employs TRBV20-1 and TRBJ1-2; no firm D call. Germline loops: CDR1 DFQATT, CDR2 SNEGSKA (reference sequence). With 6 bases removed from V and 6 bases from J, the gap between germline ends came to 14 bases. This CDR3 has 12 residues. DNA of the CDR3: TGCAGTGCCCGAATGGGAAGGCATGGCTACACCTTC. Translating it yields CSARMGRHGYTF.

V and J are TRBV10-3 and TRBJ1-2; the D gene is possibly TRBD1 (5 bases). Germline V gene lookup returns CDR1 ENHRY and CDR2 SYGVKD. Between the trimmed V and J ends, which lost 4 bases and 7 bases, there was a span of 19 bases. CDR3 length: 15 amino acids. CDR3 region: CAISGDVVGSGGYTF. The DNA for the CDR3 is TGTGCCATCAGTGGGGACGTCGTAGGGAGCGGTGGCTACACCTTC.

With respect to this clonotype: It may be a read error: a sequence one base away is much more abundant. The chain has TRBV5-5 and TRBJ2-3; tentatively, D is TRBD2 (6 bases). V dropped 3 bases and J dropped 0 bases, with 17 bases sitting between them. This CDR3 comprises 17 residues. From germline, CDR1 is SGHKS and CDR2 YYEKEE (reference sequence). CDR3: CASSSSGAGTSTDTQYF. CDR3 sequence (DNA): TGTGCCAGCAGCTCCTCCGGGGCAGGGACTAGCACAGATACGCAGTATTTT.

This clonotype was detected once. V and J are TRBV29-1 and TRBJ2-4; D call uncertain. Matching the DNA end better, TRBJ2-5 makes the J call doubtful. Germline CDR1 is SQVTM and CDR2 is ANQGSEA. The CDR3 extends over 14 amino acids. The CDR3 nucleotides read TGCAGCGTTCGTGCGGAGCCTGCCCAAGAGACCCAGTACTTC. Its translation: CSVRAEPAQETQYF.

This clonotype has just a few counts. The chain has TRBV10-3 and TRBJ2-3; D is unclear. The CDR3 has 12 residues. CDR1 and CDR2 (germline): ENHRY, SYGVKD. Trimming removed 3 bases from V and 5 bases from J, with 6 bases in between. The CDR3 nucleotides are TGTGCCATCAGTGATCGGAGAGATACGCAGTATTTT. Protein product: CAISDRRDTQYF.